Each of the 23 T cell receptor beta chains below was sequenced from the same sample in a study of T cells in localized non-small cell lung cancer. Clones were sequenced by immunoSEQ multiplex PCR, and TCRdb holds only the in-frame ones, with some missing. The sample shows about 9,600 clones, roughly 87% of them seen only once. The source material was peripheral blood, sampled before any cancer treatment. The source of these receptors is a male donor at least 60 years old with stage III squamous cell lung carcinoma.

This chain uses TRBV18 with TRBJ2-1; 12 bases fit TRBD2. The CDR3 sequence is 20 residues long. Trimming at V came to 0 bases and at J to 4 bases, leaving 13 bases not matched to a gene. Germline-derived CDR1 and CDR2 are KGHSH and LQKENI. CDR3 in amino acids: CASSPPFSLAGGLDYNEQFF. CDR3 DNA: TGTGCCAGCTCACCACCGTTCTCTCTAGCGGGGGGGCTCGATTACAATGAGCAGTTCTTC.

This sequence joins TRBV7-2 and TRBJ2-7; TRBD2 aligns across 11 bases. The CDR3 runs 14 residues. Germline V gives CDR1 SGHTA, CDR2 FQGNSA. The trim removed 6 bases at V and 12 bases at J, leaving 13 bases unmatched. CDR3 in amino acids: CASSSRGASGGRYF. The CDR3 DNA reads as TGTGCCAGCAGTTCCCGAGGGGCTAGCGGGGGGCGGTACTTC.

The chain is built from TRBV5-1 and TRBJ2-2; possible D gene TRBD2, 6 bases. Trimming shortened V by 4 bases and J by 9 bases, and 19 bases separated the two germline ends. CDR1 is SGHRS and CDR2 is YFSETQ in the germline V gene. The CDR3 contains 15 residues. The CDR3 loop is CASSPGGTARRELFF. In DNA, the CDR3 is TGCGCCAGCAGCCCTGGGGGGACTGCACGGCGGGAGCTGTTTTTT.

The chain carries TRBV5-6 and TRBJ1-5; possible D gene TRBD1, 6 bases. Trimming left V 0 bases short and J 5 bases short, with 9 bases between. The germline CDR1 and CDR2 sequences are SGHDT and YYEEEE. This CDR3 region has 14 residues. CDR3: CASSLAGDYQPQHF. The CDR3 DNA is TGTGCCAGCAGCTTGGCAGGGGATTATCAGCCCCAGCATTTT. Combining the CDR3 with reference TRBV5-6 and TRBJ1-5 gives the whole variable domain DAGVTQSPTHLIKTRGQQVTLRCSPKSGHDTVSWYQQALGQGPQFIFQYYEEEERQRGNFPDRFSGHQFPNYSSELNVNALLLGDSALYLCASSLAGDYQPQHFGDGTRLSIL.

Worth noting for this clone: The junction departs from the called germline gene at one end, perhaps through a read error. CDR3 region: CASSQDASRGGNGEPFF. In nucleotides, the CDR3 is TGTGCCAGCAGCCAAGATGCTAGCCGGGGGGGTAACGGGGAGCCGTTTTTT. The genes are TRBV4-2 and TRBJ2-2; TRBD2 matches 8 bases. The CDR3 runs to 17 residues. Germline CDR1 and CDR2: LGHNA and YNFKEQ.

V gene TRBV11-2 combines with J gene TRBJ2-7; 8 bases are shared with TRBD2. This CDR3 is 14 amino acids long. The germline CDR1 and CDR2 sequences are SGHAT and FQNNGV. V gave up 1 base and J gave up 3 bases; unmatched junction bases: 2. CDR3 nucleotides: TGTGCCAGCAGCTTAGGCCGGGGGGGCTACGAGCAGTACTTC. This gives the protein CASSLGRGGYEQYF.

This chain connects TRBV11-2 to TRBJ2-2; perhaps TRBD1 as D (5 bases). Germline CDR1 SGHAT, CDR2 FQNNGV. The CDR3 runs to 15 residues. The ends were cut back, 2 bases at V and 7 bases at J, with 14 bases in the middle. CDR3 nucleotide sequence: TGTGCCAGCAGCTTAAGCCTTAGGGGCGTCGGGGAGCTGTTTTTT. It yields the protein CASSLSLRGVGELFF.

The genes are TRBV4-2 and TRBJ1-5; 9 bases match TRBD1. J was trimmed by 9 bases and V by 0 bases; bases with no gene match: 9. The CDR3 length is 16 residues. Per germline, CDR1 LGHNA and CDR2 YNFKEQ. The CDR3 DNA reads TGTGCCAGCAGCCAAGATCAACGGACAGGGGTTTGGCCCCAGCATTTT. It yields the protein CASSQDQRTGVWPQHF.

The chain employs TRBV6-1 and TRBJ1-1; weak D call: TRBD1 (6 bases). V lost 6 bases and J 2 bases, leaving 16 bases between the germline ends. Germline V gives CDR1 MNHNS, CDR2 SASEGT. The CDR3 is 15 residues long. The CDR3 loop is CASSPRGRGNTEAFF. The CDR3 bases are TGTGCCAGCAGCCCCCGGGGCAGGGGCAACACTGAAGCTTTCTTT.

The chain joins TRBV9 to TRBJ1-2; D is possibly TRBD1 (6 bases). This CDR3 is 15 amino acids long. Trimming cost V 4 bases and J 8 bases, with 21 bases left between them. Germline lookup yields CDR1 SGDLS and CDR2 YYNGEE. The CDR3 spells CASSPRQDPLWGYTF. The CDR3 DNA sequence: TGTGCCAGCAGCCCTCGACAGGACCCTCTATGGGGCTACACCTTC.

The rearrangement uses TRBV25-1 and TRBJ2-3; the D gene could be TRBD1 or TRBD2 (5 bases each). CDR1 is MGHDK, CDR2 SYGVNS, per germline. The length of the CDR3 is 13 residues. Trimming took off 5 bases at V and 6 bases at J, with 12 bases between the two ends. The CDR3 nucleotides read TGTGCCAGCAGTCCTGGGACCGGCGATACGCAGTATTTT. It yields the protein CASSPGTGDTQYF.

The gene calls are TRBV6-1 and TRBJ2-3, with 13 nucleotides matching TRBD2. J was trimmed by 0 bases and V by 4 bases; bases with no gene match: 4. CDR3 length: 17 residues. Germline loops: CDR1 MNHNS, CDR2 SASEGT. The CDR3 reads CASSGTSGGHSTDTQYF. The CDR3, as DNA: TGTGCCAGCAGTGGGACTAGCGGGGGCCATAGCACAGATACGCAGTATTTT.

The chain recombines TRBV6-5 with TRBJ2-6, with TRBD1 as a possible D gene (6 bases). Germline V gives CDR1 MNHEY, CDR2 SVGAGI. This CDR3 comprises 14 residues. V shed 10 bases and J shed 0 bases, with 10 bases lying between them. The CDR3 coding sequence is TGTGCCACGGGACAACGCTCTGGGGCCAACGTCCTGACTTTC. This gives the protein CATGQRSGANVLTF.

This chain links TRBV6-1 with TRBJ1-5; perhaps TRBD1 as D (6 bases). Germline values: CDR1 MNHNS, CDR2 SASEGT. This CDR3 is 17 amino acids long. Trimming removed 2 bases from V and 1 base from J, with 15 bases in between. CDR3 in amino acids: CASSERGGPGSNQPQHF. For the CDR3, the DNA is TGTGCCAGCAGTGAAAGGGGGGGCCCTGGGAGCAATCAGCCCCAGCATTTT.

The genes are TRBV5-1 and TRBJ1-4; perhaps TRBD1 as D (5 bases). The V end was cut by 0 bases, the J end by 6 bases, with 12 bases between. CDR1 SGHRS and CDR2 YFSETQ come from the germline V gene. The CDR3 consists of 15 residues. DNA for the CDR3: TGCGCCAGCAGCTTGGACGCGGGGCGGGATGAAAAACTGTTTTTT. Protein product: CASSLDAGRDEKLFF.

The CDR3 reads CASSLDRVSTDTQYF. In nucleotides, the CDR3 is TGTGCCAGCAGCCTGGACAGAGTTAGCACAGATACGCAGTATTTT. The chain is built from TRBV7-2 and TRBJ2-3, with D possibly matching TRBD1 (6 bases). Trimming took 5 bases from V and 0 from J, leaving 12 bases between them. This CDR3 comprises 15 residues. Germline CDR1 reads SGHTA; CDR2 reads FQGNSA. Drawing the rest from reference TRBV7-2 and TRBJ2-3, the complete variable domain is GAGVSQSPSNKVTEKGKDVELRCDPISGHTALYWYRQSLGQGLEFLIYFQGNSAPDKSGLPSDRFSAERTGGSVSTLTIQRTQQEDSAVYLCASSLDRVSTDTQYFGPGTRLTVL.

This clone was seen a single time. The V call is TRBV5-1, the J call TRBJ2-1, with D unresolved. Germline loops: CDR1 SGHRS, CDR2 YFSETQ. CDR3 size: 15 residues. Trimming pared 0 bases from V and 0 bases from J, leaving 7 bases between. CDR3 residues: CASSLVSTSYNEQFF. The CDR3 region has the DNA TGCGCCAGCAGCTTGGTGTCCACCTCCTACAATGAGCAGTTCTTC.

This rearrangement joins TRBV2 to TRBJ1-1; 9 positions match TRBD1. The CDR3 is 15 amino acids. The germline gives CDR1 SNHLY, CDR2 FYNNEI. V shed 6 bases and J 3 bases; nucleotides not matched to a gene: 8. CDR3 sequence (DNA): TGTGCCAGCAGGTCATTGACAGGGGGGGACACTGAAGCTTTCTTT. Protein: CASRSLTGGDTEAFF.

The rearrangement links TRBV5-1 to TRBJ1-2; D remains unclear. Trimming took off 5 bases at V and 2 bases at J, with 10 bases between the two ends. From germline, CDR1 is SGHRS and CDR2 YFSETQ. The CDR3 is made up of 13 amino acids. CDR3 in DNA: TGCGCCAGCAGGCAAGATTCCAACTATGGCTACACCTTC. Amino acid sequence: CASRQDSNYGYTF.

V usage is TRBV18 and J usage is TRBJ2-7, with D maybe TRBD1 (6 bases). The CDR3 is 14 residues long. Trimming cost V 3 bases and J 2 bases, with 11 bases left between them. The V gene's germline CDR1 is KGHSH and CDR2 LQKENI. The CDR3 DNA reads TGTGCCAGCTCACCTTGGGACACCCCCTACGAGCAGTACTTC. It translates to CASSPWDTPYEQYF.

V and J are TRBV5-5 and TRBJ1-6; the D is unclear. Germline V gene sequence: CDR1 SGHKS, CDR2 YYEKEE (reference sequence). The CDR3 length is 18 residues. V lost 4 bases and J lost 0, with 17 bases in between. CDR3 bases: TGTGCCAGCAGCCAAGAAAAGGTCCAGGACTCCTATAATTCACCCCTCCACTTT. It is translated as CASSQEKVQDSYNSPLHF.

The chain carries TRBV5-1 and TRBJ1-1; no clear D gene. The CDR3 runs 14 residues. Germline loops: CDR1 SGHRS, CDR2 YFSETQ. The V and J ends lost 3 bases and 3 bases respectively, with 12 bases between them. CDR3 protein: CASSYRGSDTEAFF. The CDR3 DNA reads TGCGCCAGCAGCTACCGGGGTTCCGACACTGAAGCTTTCTTT. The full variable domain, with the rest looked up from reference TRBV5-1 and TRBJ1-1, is KAGVTQTPRYLIKTRGQQVTLSCSPISGHRSVSWYQQTPGQGLQFLFEYFSETQRNKGNFPGRFSGRQFSNSRSEMNVSTLELGDSALYLCASSYRGSDTEAFFGQGTRLTVV.

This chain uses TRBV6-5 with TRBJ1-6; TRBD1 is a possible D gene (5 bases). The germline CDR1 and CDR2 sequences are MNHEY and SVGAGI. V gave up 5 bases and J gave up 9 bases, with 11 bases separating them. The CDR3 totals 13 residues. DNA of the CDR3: TGTGCCAGCAGTCCTTCCGGGACTTCACCCCTCCACTTT. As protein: CASSPSGTSPLHF.